The present entry profiles one TCR beta chain with its context. The antigen it recognizes is unknown. No much larger clone is present one base from it, and per-base qualities are unavailable. This entry comes from a study of T cells in localized non-small cell lung cancer (dated by TCRdb to the early 2020s). Notes on the research overall: Comparing tumors with uninvolved tumor-adjacent lungs, the study looked at the T cell repertoires of 236 patients with early-stage NSCLC. The cohort comprised around 250 treatment-naïve NSCLC patients with resected, localized lung tumors. Of the NSCLC patients, about 130 were male and roughly 110 were female, and the mean age was roughly 61 years. Beyond this particular receptor, the publication reports: Because multi-region tumor sequencing was not performed, intratumor heterogeneity could not be ruled out. Uninvolved tumor-adjacent lung showed the highest T cell clonality, higher than tumor, which suggests more focused antigenic responses in the uninvolved tumor-adjacent lung. Higher T cell density in blood was associated with longer overall survival, whereas higher clonality in adjacent lung was associated with shorter survival. Because the study design was exploratory, TCR variables were selected using unadjusted p-values without false-discovery rate correction. Of the top 100 tumor clones, a median of roughly 57 were detected in paired uninvolved adjacent lung; roughly 26 were also among that lung's top 100.

The immunoSEQ Assay was used to sequence TCR beta CDR3 regions from DNA. The original methods were these. To compute T cell density, TCR beta template counts were normalized to usable DNA, which was estimated by amplifying housekeeping genes. Richness was estimated with the preseqR package, extrapolating to 400,000 templates for PBMC samples and 120,000 templates for tissue samples. Clonality was defined as one minus Pielou's evenness. Differential abundance testing on productive amino-acid clonotypes, with a minimum total count of 5 and an alpha of 0.1, was used to identify tissue-enriched TCRs. The Jaccard Index and the Morisita Overlap Index were used to measure how much the repertoires overlapped between compartments. GLIPH grouped TCR beta CDR3s together with public tetramer-defined viral CDR3s, and a viral motif had to include at least three viral sequences and show V-gene enrichment. The immuneACCESS repertoire file appears here via TCRdb, limited to in-frame rearrangements. These files lack a portion of the clones; in checked studies, under half of the deficit traces to unresolved V genes, and the cause of the others is not known. V, J and clone size are taken as reported in that table, and D and trimming were inferred from the DNA itself. This sample lists tens of thousands of clones; 80% to 90% were detected once. Clones ranked in the top ten supply over 9% of the sample.

At diagnosis, peripheral blood, uninvolved tumor-adjacent lung and tumor were collected and stored as a combination of fresh-frozen and FFPE material. For TCR repertoire profiling, blood samples were analyzed as peripheral blood mononuclear cells. The germline V gene (reference sequence) yields LNHDA for CDR1 and SQIVND for CDR2. The CDR3 measures 14 amino acids from cysteine to phenylalanine. Here the CDR3 DNA is all that survives: 42 bases in frame from base 1. Between the V and J ends, shortened by 7 bases and 1 base respectively, the junction contains 10 bases. The V gene is TRBV19 and the J gene is TRBJ2-2; too little of a D gene remains to name it. Sample: peripheral blood, taken before any cancer treatment. This TCR derives from a woman between 40 and 69 years old with stage I lung adenocarcinoma. The nucleotide sequence is given as TGTGCCAGTAAAAGGTCAGGGAACACCGGGGAGCTGTTTTTT. This translates into CASKRSGNTGELFF.